Listed below are T cell receptor beta chains from one sample, sequenced in a study of tumor-infiltrating lymphocytes in primary liver carcinoma. TCRdb reanalysed the multiplex PCR reads using MiXCR and keeps one entry per CDR3 protein. The sample has fewer than 350,000 distinct CDR3 sequences; approximately 60% are singletons. Sequenced sample: peripheral blood. Receptors originate from a man in his forties with primary liver carcinoma and hepatitis B virus infection. The CDR3 runs from the conserved cysteine through the conserved F or W.

cdr3_length	j_call	v_call	cdr3_aa
14	TRBJ2-2	TRBV29-1	CSVMGPTNTGELFF
17	TRBJ2-2	TRBV5-1	CASSLRRQGANTGELFF
17	TRBJ2-3	TRBV12-3/TRBV12-4	CASSLARLGTRPDTQYF
14	TRBJ2-7	TRBV14	CASSQEWVSDEQYF
16	TRBJ2-5	TRBV7-8	CASSSIRSRRKETQYF
13	TRBJ2-5	TRBV4-3	CASNQGLGQTQYF
13	TRBJ1-2	TRBV12-3/TRBV12-4	CACSQTGDYGYTF
15	TRBJ2-5	TRBV11-2	CVSSLDYLYQETQYF
10	TRBJ1-2	TRBV30	CARSPSGHFF
16	TRBJ1-1	TRBV20-1	CSARGPDRDLNTEAFF
12	TRBJ1-2	TRBV29-1	CSVERGQDGYTF
17	TRBJ2-5	TRBV6-6	CASSRRTSGPLGETQYF
15	TRBJ2-1	TRBV10-3	CAIRRDLSSYDEQFF
16	TRBJ2-7	TRBV6-2/TRBV6-3	CASRPGTSGRLREQYF
15	TRBJ2-1	TRBV30	CAWSVLGRARNEQFF
13	TRBJ1-3	TRBV30	CAWNRGSGNTIYF
16	TRBJ1-6	TRBV5-6	CASSLDKGLNGSPLHF
17	TRBJ2-7	TRBV28	CASSLSLIWPISYEQYF
15	TRBJ2-3	TRBV5-4	CASSLGLVGGDTQYF
15	TRBJ2-7	TRBV6-6	CASSPGGTTVYEQYF
15	TRBJ1-5	TRBV5-1	CASSLTGQRGQPQHF
14	TRBJ2-7	TRBV13	CASSLWGQVYEQYF
12	TRBJ2-1	TRBV4-2	CASSHSGNEQLF
16	TRBJ1-5	TRBV5-6	CASSGPGTASNQPQQF
15	TRBJ1-3	TRBV11-2	CASSWGVESGSTIYF
16	TRBJ2-1	TRBV7-9	CASRNRGPSGSDEQFF
13	TRBJ2-2	TRBV24-1	CATSDYGTGELFF
12	TRBJ1-5	TRBV2	CASRGAGQPQHF
15	TRBJ1-5	TRBV6-6	CASGPEGGKNQPQHF
14	TRBJ2-1	TRBV20-1	CSTERTGPNNEQFF
14	TRBJ2-5	TRBV6-5	CASSYDVGGETQYF
17	TRBJ1-6	TRBV5-1	CASSLVGPGPSDSPLHF
15	TRBJ1-5	TRBV12-3/TRBV12-4	CANRPGTASNQPQHF
13	TRBJ2-1	TRBV29-1	CSVAQDSYSEQFF
14	TRBJ1-2	TRBV28	CASSPDLGRDGYTF
15	TRBJ2-1	TRBV6-1	CASSREDGSYNEQFF
14	TRBJ2-7	TRBV28	CASNPSGGNYEQYF
13	TRBJ1-5	TRBV29-1	CTVGQRLEQPQHF
14	TRBJ1-6	TRBV6-6	CASGYADTGSPLHF
21	TRBJ2-3	TRBV6-6	CASSFPPTGHGTSGFSDTQYF
12	TRBJ2-2	TRBV6-6	CASISGTGELFF
13	TRBJ2-5	TRBV12-3/TRBV12-4	CASRMTGIETQYF
10	TRBJ1-1	TRBV28	CASRGAEAFF
13	TRBJ2-1	TRBV5-6	CASSLPASNEQFF
13	TRBJ2-5	TRBV29-1	CSVVHLGRETQYF
14	TRBJ1-1	TRBV13	CASSLNGVAFGAFF
15	TRBJ1-6	TRBV6-5	CASSYSAGDASPLHF
15	TRBJ2-1	TRBV6-6	CASSRTSGRYNEQFF
14	TRBJ2-3	TRBV4-1	CTSSLISVTDTQYF
16	TRBJ1-2	TRBV29-1	CGVPPLPVTGNYGYTF
13	TRBJ1-2	TRBV12-3/TRBV12-4	CASSFDRGVGCTF
15	TRBJ2-3	TRBV4-3	CASSPGFGLTDTQYF
13	TRBJ2-7	TRBV14	CASSQERGVEQYF
14	TRBJ2-7	TRBV29-1	CSVSAGGGSVNQYF
13	TRBJ1-1	TRBV11-2	CLSSPQRNTEAFF